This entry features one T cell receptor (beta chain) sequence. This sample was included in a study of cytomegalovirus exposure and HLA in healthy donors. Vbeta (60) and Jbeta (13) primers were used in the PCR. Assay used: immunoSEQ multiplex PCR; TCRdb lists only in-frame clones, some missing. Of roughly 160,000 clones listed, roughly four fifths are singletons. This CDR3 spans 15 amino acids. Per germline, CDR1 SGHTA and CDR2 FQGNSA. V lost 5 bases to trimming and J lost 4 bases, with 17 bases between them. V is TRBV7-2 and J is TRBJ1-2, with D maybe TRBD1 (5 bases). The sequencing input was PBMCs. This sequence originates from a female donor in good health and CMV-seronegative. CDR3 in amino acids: CASSPQGPPGYGYTF. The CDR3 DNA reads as TGTGCCAGCAGCCCGCAGGGCCCTCCGGGCTATGGCTACACCTTC.